Here is one T cell receptor (beta chain) with its context. Its specificity is not known. Next came a second PCR, run for roughly 7 to 12 cycles, which used a sample-barcoded 5' primer along with a J-beta primer mix. TCRdb recomputed calls from the 5' RACE reads with MiXCR, one row per CDR3 protein. This sample has roughly 800,000 distinct CDR3 sequences, with about 62% found just once. The data were obtained in a study of blood T cells in healthy people across ages. Study-level information: Template switching caught about one barcoded beta molecule for each two T cells.

Isolation per sample recovered at least 7 million PBMCs. CDR3 size: 17 residues. Germline assignment: CDR1 MGHDK and CDR2 SYGVNS. The V segment lost 6 bases and the J segment 3 bases; nucleotides outside the gene matches: 16. Study results and limitations: Naive T cell percentage by flow cytometry tracked strongly with beta diversity. Without sorted subsets, naive and antigen-experienced compartments could not be conclusively compared.

V usage is TRBV25-1 and J usage is TRBJ1-2, with 7 bases identical to TRBD1. The sequence came from a man under 40 in good health. The sequencing sample was made of blood. The CDR3 loop reads CASSGTGQTKFYYGYTF. DNA for the CDR3: TGTGCCAGCAGCGGGACGGGACAGACAAAATTTTACTATGGCTACACCTTC.